These T cell receptor beta chains were read from a single sample in a study of early T cells in non-severe SARS-CoV-2 infection. TCRdb fed the 5' RACE reads into MiXCR, producing one record per CDR3 protein. The table has 20,000 to 25,000 distinct CDR3 sequences, approximately 4.3% seen once; the top ten hold under 6%. Input material: whole blood. These receptors were taken from an adult who was a healthcare worker with PCR-confirmed SARS-CoV-2 infection or an uninfected control (not recorded which). Both conserved end residues are part of each CDR3. The D gene is left open where the match is weak. The listing skips clone size in some rows; elsewhere it reads once, few, many or a size class.

J gene	V gene	D gene	clone size	CDR3 protein	CDR3 DNA
TRBJ1-6	TRBV6-5	NA	medium-sized	CASTRGPTPSYNSPLHF	TGTGCCAGCACCCGGGGACCTACACCCTCCTATAATTCACCCCTCCACTTT
TRBJ2-1	TRBV12-3/TRBV12-4	NA	few	CASSLRGNEQFF	TGTGCCAGCAGTTTGAGGGGCAATGAGCAGTTCTTC
TRBJ2-7	TRBV11-2	TRBD2	medium-sized	CASSRNRRAGEGYEQYF	TGTGCCAGCAGCCGTAATCGGCGAGCGGGAGAAGGTTACGAGCAGTACTTC
TRBJ2-1	TRBV10-3	NA	NA	CAIRTTSTYNEQFF	TGTGCCATCAGGACGACTAGTACCTACAATGAGCAGTTCTTC
TRBJ1-1	TRBV28	NA	many	CASSLYRDTEAFF	TGTGCCAGCAGTTTATACAGGGACACTGAAGCTTTCTTT
TRBJ1-5	TRBV5-4	TRBD1	many	CATYDRGGNQPQHF	TGTGCCACCTACGACAGGGGAGGGAATCAGCCCCAGCATTTT
TRBJ1-2	TRBV20-1	NA	many	CSARDGGNNYGYTF	TGCAGTGCTAGAGATGGCGGTAATAACTATGGCTACACCTTC
TRBJ1-1	TRBV29-1	NA	many	CSVRALSADTEAFF	TGCAGCGTGCGGGCTTTATCGGCGGACACTGAAGCTTTCTTT
TRBJ2-1	TRBV20-1	TRBD2	many	CSARDWLAGLYNEQFF	TGCAGTGCTAGAGATTGGCTAGCGGGACTATACAATGAGCAGTTCTTC
TRBJ2-5	TRBV5-1	NA	many	CASSLPGLQKTQYF	TGCGCCAGCAGCTTGCCGGGACTCCAAAAGACCCAGTACTTC
TRBJ2-3	TRBV11-1	TRBD2	medium-sized	CATAVGTSGSRGTDTQYF	TGTGCCACCGCCGTCGGGACTAGCGGGAGTAGGGGCACAGATACGCAGTATTTT
TRBJ2-1	TRBV11-2	TRBD2	many	CASTPTGAGEAYNEQFF	TGTGCCAGCACCCCAACGGGAGCGGGGGAGGCCTACAATGAGCAGTTCTTC
TRBJ2-7	TRBV7-9	NA	many	CASSSTPGHEQYF	TGTGCCAGCAGCTCTACCCCTGGGCACGAGCAGTACTTC
TRBJ2-2	TRBV28	NA	many	CASTMDSQPTGELFF	TGTGCCAGCACCATGGATTCACAGCCGACCGGGGAGCTGTTTTTT
TRBJ2-2	TRBV20-1	NA	few	CSARDDSSGTGELFF	TGCAGTGCTAGAGATGACAGTTCTGGCACCGGGGAGCTGTTTTTT
TRBJ2-2	TRBV7-3	NA	many	CASSWDAKTGELFF	TGTGCCAGCAGCTGGGACGCTAAGACCGGGGAGCTGTTTTTT
TRBJ2-3	TRBV25-1	NA	few	CASSELGDDTQYF	TGTGCCAGCAGTGAATTGGGTGACGATACGCAGTATTTT
TRBJ2-2	TRBV12-5	TRBD2	NA	CASGFPSGGPQNTGELFF	TGTGCTAGTGGTTTTCCTAGCGGGGGGCCACAAAACACCGGGGAGCTGTTTTTT
TRBJ1-6	TRBV5-5	NA	NA	CASSPLEVPPLHF	TGTGCCAGCAGCCCCTTAGAGGTTCCTCCCCTCCACTTT
TRBJ2-3	TRBV27	TRBD2	many	CASSLLLAGRADTQYF	TGTGCCAGCAGTTTACTACTAGCGGGAAGGGCAGATACGCAGTATTTT
TRBJ2-7	TRBV20-1	TRBD1	many	CSAGGGQGAPREQYF	TGCAGTGCTGGCGGAGGACAGGGGGCTCCGCGGGAGCAGTACTTC
TRBJ1-1	TRBV11-2	NA	many	CASSYDRTNTEAFF	TGTGCCAGCAGCTACGACAGGACGAACACTGAAGCTTTCTTT
TRBJ1-3	TRBV18	NA	many	CASSPHKEDTIYF	TGTGCCAGCTCACCACATAAAGAGGACACCATATATTTT
TRBJ2-7	TRBV6-1	TRBD1	many	CASRESDLGQGAPYEQYF	TGTGCCAGCAGAGAATCAGACTTGGGACAGGGGGCGCCCTACGAGCAGTACTTC
TRBJ2-1	TRBV19	TRBD1	NA	CASSPDRGVRNEQFF	TGTGCCAGTAGTCCGGACAGGGGGGTCCGGAATGAGCAGTTCTTC
TRBJ1-1	TRBV12-3/TRBV12-4	NA	many	CASRGSPGNTEAFF	TGTGCCAGCAGGGGCTCACCGGGGAACACTGAAGCTTTCTTT
TRBJ1-2	TRBV18	NA	few	CASSLEGINYGYTF	TGTGCCAGCTCACTCGAAGGGATTAACTATGGCTACACCTTC
TRBJ1-1	TRBV29-1	NA	many	CSGGRNTEAFF	TGCAGCGGGGGACGGAACACTGAAGCTTTCTTT
TRBJ2-2	TRBV29-1	NA	few	CSVDYGYTGELFF	TGCAGCGTTGATTATGGGTACACCGGGGAGCTGTTTTTT
TRBJ1-6	TRBV28	NA	few	CASSLPPLGSYNSPLHF	TGTGCCAGCAGTCTTCCCCCTTTAGGGTCCTATAATTCACCCCTCCACTTT
TRBJ2-4	TRBV9	NA	NA	CATSEVGPLLAKNIQYF	TGTGCCACCTCGGAGGTGGGGCCTCTCCTAGCCAAAAACATTCAGTACTTC
TRBJ2-7	TRBV28	NA	many	CASSPGSSYEQYF	TGTGCCAGCAGTCCCGGGTCCTCCTACGAGCAGTACTTC
TRBJ1-2	TRBV6-1	NA	NA	CASSEARYRNYGYTF	TGTGCCAGCAGTGAAGCGCGGTACAGGAACTATGGCTACACCTTC
TRBJ2-2	TRBV28	NA	many	CASYGSNTGELFF	TGTGCCAGCTATGGAAGTAACACCGGGGAGCTGTTTTTT
TRBJ1-5	TRBV7-2	NA	many	CASSLNPGGQPQHF	TGTGCCAGCAGCTTAAACCCGGGCGGTCAGCCCCAGCATTTT
TRBJ2-6	TRBV18	NA	many	CASSPTGTAGANVLTF	TGTGCCAGCTCACCGACAGGAACGGCTGGGGCCAACGTCCTGACTTTC
TRBJ1-1	TRBV12-3/TRBV12-4	NA	many	CASRHGTKRGTEAFF	TGTGCCAGCAGACATGGGACCAAGAGGGGCACTGAAGCTTTCTTT
TRBJ2-7	TRBV21-1	NA	many	CASSPQSRDRGGSSYEQYF	TGTGCCAGCAGCCCTCAGTCCCGGGACAGGGGGGGAAGCTCCTACGAGCAGTACTTC
TRBJ2-7	TRBV28	NA	many	CASSAPGHQSYEQYF	TGTGCCAGCAGCGCCCCGGGACACCAGTCTTACGAGCAGTACTTC
TRBJ2-5	TRBV3-1	TRBD2	NA	CASSQGASGYQETQYF	TGTGCCAGCAGCCAAGGGGCTAGCGGGTACCAAGAGACCCAGTACTTC
TRBJ2-1	TRBV11-2	NA	NA	CASSPALYNEQFF	TGTGCCAGCAGCCCAGCCCTGTACAATGAGCAGTTCTTC
TRBJ2-2	TRBV20-1	NA	NA	CSAGTPNTGELFF	TGCAGCGCCGGGACTCCTAACACCGGGGAGCTGTTTTTT
TRBJ1-1	TRBV7-9	TRBD1	medium-sized	CASSLGTANTEAFF	TGTGCCAGCAGCCTAGGGACAGCGAACACTGAAGCTTTCTTT
TRBJ2-5	TRBV3-1	NA	few	CASSQTGWEETQYF	TGTGCCAGCAGCCAAACCGGGTGGGAGGAGACCCAGTACTTC
TRBJ2-1	TRBV29-1	TRBD2	many	CSAYRTSGGEFF	TGCAGCGCCTATAGGACTAGCGGGGGGGAGTTCTTC
TRBJ2-7	TRBV15	TRBD2	many	CATSTVSGDEQYF	TGTGCCACCAGCACAGTTAGCGGGGACGAGCAGTACTTC
TRBJ2-7	TRBV25-1	TRBD1	many	CASSEERQGAHEQYF	TGTGCCAGCAGTGAAGAGAGACAGGGGGCTCACGAGCAGTACTTC
TRBJ2-1	TRBV6-2/TRBV6-3	TRBD2	few	CASSYSIASGGANEQFF	TGTGCCAGCAGTTACTCGATAGCTAGCGGGGGGGCCAATGAGCAGTTCTTC
TRBJ2-2	TRBV9	TRBD2	medium-sized	CASSVGTSGTRELFF	TGTGCCAGCAGCGTAGGGACTAGCGGGACGAGGGAGCTGTTTTTT
TRBJ2-2	TRBV5-6	TRBD2	many	CASIVAGLTGELFF	TGTGCCAGCATCGTAGCGGGATTAACCGGGGAGCTGTTTTTT